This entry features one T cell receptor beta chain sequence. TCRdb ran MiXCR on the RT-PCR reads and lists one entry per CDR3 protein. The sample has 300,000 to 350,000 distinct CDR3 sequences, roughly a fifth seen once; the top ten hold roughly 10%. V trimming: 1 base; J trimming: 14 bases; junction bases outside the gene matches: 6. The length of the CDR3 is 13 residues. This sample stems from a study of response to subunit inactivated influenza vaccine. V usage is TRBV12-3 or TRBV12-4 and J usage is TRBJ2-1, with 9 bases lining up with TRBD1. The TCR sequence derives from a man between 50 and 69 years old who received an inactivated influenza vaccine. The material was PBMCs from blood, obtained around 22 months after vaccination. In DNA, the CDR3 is TGTGCCAGCAGTTTAGGGCCTAGACAGGGGGAGTTCTTC. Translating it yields CASSLGPRQGEFF.